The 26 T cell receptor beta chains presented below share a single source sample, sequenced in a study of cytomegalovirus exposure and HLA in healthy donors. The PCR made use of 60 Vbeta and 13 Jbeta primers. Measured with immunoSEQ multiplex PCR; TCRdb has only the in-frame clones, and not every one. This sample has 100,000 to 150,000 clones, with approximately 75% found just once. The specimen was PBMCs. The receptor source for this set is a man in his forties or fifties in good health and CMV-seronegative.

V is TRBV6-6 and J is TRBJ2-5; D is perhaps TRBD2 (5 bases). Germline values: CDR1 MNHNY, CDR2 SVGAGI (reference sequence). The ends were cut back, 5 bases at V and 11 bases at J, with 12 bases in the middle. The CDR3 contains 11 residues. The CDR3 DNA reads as TGTGCCAGCAGTCCCGGCTGGGAGCAGTACTTC. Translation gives CASSPGWEQYF.

The CDR3 spells CASSPGLAGHNEQFF. CDR3 nucleotide sequence: TGTGCCAGCAGCCCGGGACTAGCGGGACACAATGAGCAGTTCTTC. The rearrangement uses TRBV27 and TRBJ2-1; 13 bases line up with TRBD2. Germline CDR1 and CDR2: MNHEY and SMNVEV (reference sequence). This CDR3 is built from 15 residues. V lost 6 bases and J lost 5; bases outside the gene matches: 4.

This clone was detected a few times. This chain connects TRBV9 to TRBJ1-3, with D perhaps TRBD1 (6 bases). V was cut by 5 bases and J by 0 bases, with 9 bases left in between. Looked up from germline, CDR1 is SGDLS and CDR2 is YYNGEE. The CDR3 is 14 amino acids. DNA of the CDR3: TGTGCCAGCAGTGACAGGAGCTCTGGAAACACCATATATTTT. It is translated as CASSDRSSGNTIYF. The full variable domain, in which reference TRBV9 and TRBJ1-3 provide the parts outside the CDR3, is DSGVTQTPKHLITATGQRVTLRCSPRSGDLSVYWYQQSLDQGLQFLIQYYNGEERAKGNILERFSAQQFPDLHSELNLSSLELGDSALYFCASSDRSSGNTIYFGEGSWLTVV.

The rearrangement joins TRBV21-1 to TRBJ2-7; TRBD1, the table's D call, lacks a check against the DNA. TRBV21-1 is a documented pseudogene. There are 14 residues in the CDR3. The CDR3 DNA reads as TGTGCCAGCAGCACCAAGACAGTCTTGTACGAGCAGTACTTC. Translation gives CASSTKTVLYEQYF.

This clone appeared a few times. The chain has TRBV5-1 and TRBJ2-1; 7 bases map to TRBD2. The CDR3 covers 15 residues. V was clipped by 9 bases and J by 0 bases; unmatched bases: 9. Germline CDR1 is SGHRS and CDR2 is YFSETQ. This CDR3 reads CATRPGGNSYNEQFF. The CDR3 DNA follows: TGCGCCACTCGGCCCGGGGGGAACTCCTACAATGAGCAGTTCTTC.

The CDR3 reads CASSLVSGSSYEQYF. Here the CDR3 DNA reads TGTGCCAGCAGCTTGGTTAGCGGAAGCTCCTACGAGCAGTACTTC. The chain joins TRBV5-8 to TRBJ2-5; TRBD2 might be the D (6 bases). The DNA end is a closer match to TRBJ2-7, so the J assignment may be wrong. Germline CDR1 and CDR2: SGHTS and YDEGEE. CDR3 length: 15 residues.

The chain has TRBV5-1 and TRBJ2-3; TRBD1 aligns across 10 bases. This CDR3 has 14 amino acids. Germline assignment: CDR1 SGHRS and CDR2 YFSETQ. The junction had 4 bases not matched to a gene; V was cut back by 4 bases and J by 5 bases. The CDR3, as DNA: TGCGCCAGCAGCCACGGGACAGGGGAAGATACGCAGTATTTT. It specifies CASSHGTGEDTQYF.

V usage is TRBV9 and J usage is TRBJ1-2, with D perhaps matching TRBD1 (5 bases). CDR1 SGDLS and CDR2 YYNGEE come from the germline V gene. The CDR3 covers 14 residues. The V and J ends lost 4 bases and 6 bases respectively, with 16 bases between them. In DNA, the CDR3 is TGTGCCAGCAGCATCATTACAGGTGGAGATGGCTACACCTTC. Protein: CASSIITGGDGYTF.

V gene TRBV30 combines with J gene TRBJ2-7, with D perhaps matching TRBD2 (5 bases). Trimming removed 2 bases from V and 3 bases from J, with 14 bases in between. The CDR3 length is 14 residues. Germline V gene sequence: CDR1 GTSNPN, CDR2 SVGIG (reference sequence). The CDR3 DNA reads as TGTGCCTGGAGTTTTCGGGGTGGCCTCTACGAGCAGTACTTC. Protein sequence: CAWSFRGGLYEQYF.

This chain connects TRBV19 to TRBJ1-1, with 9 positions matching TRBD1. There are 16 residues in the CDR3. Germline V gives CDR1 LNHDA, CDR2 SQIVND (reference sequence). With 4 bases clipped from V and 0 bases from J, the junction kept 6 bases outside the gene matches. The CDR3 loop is CASSKNRGRMNTEAFF. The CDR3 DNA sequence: TGTGCCAGTAGTAAAAACAGGGGGCGAATGAACACTGAAGCTTTCTTT.

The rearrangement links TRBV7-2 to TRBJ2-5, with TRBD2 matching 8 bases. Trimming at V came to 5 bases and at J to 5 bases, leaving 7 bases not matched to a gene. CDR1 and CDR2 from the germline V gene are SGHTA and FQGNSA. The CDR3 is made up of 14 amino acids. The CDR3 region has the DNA TGTGCCAGCAGCCCCCCGGGACTAGTGGAGACCCAGTACTTC. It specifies CASSPPGLVETQYF.

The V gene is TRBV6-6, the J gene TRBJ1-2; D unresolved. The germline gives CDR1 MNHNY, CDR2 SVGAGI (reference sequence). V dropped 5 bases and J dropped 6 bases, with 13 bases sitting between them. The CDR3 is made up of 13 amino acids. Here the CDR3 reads CASSQRWENGYTF. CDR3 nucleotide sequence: TGTGCCAGCAGTCAACGGTGGGAGAATGGCTACACCTTC.

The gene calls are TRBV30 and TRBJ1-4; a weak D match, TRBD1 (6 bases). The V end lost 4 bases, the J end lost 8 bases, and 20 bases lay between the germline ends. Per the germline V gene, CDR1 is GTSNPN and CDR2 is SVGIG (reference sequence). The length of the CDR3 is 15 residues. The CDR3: CAWTRGLVQGEKLFF. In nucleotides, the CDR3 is TGTGCCTGGACCCGAGGACTCGTCCAGGGGGAAAAACTGTTTTTT.

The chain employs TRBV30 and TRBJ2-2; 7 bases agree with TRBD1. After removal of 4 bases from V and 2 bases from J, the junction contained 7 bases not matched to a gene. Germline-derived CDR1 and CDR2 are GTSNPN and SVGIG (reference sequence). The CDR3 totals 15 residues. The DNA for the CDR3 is TGTGCCTGGAATCAGGGGGTTAGAAACACCGGGGAGCTGTTTTTT. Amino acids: CAWNQGVRNTGELFF.

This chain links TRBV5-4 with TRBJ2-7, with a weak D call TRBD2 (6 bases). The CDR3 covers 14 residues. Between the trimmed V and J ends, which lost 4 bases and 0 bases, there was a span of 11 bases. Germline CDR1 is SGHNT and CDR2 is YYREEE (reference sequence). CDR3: CASSGGGASYEQYF. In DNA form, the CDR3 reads TGTGCCAGCAGCGGCGGCGGGGCCTCCTACGAGCAGTACTTC.

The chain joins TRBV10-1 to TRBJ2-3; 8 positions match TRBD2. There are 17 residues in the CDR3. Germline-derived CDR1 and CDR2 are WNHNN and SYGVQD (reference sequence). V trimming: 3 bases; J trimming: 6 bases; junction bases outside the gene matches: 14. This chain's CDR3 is CASSDPKARGAEDTQYF. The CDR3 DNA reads TGCGCCAGCAGTGACCCTAAGGCGCGGGGGGCAGAGGATACGCAGTATTTT.

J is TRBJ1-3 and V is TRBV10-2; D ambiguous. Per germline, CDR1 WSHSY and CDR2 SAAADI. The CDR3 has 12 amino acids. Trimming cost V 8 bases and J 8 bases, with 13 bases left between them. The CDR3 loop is CASLGVSDTIYF. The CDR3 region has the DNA TGCGCCAGCCTCGGGGTTTCGGACACCATATATTTT.

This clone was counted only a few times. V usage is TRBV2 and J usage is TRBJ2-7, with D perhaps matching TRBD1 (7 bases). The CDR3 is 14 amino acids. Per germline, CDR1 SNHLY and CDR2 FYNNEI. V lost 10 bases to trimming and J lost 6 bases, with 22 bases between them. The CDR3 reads CATKSRGTDPEQYF. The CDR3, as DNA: TGTGCCACCAAATCCCGCGGGACAGACCCCGAGCAGTACTTC.

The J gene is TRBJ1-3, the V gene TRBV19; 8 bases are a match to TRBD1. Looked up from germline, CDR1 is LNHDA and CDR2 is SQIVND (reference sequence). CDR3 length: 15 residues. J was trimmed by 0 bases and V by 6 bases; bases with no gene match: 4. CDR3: CASRKGTGSGNTIYF. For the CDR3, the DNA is TGTGCCAGTAGAAAAGGGACAGGCTCTGGAAACACCATATATTTT.

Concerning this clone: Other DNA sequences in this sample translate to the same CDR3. The CDR3: CASSYGATNEKLFF. The CDR3 bases are TGTGCCAGCAGTTACGGAGCGACTAATGAAAAACTGTTTTTT. J is TRBJ1-4 and V is TRBV6-5, with D hard to call. V was cut by 2 bases and J by 2 bases, with 6 bases left in between. Germline loops: CDR1 MNHEY, CDR2 SVGAGI. CDR3 length: 14 amino acids.

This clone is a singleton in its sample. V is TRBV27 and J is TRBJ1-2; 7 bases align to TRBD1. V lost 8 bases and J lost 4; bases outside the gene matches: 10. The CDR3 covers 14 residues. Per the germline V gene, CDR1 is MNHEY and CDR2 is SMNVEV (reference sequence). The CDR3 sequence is CASRYQGGSYGYTF. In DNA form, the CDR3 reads TGTGCCAGCCGGTATCAAGGGGGCTCCTATGGCTACACCTTC.

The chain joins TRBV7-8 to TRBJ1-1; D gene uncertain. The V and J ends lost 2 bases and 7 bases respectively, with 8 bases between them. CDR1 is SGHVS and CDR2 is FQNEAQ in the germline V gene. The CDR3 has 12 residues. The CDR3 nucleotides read TGTGCCAGCAGCTTATCAAGGAGTGAAGCTTTCTTT. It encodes CASSLSRSEAFF.

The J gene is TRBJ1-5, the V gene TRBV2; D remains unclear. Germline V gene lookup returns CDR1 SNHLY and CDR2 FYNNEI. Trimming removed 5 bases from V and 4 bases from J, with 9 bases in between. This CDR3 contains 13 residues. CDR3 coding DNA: TGTGCCAGCAGTCGGAGACTGAATCAGCCCCAGCATTTT. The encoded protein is CASSRRLNQPQHF. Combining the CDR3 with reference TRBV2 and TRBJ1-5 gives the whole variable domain EPEVTQTPSHQVTQMGQEVILRCVPISNHLYFYWYRQILGQKVEFLVSFYNNEISEKSEIFDDQFSVERPDGSNFTLKIRSTKLEDSAMYFCASSRRLNQPQHFGDGTRLSIL.

In DNA form, the CDR3 reads TGTGCCAGTAGTATCGGGACAGGGGCGAGTTATGAGCAGTTCTTC. Translating it yields CASSIGTGASYEQFF. The gene calls are TRBV19 and TRBJ2-1, with 10 bases lining up with TRBD1. The CDR3 loop spans 15 amino acids. In germline, CDR1 is LNHDA, CDR2 SQIVND (reference sequence). The junction had 7 bases not matched to a gene; V was cut back by 3 bases and J by 8 bases.

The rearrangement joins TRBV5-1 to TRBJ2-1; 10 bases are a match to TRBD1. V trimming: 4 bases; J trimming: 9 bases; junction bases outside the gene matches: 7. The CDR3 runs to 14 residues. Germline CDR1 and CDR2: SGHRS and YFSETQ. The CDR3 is CASSPGQGFGEQFF. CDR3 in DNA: TGCGCCAGCAGCCCGGGACAGGGGTTTGGTGAGCAGTTCTTC.

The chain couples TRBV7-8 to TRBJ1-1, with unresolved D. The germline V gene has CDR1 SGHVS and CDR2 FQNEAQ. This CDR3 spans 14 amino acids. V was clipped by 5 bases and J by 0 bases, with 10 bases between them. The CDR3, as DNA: TGTGCCAGCAGCCTATCGCTCCTGAACACTGAAGCTTTCTTT. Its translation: CASSLSLLNTEAFF.